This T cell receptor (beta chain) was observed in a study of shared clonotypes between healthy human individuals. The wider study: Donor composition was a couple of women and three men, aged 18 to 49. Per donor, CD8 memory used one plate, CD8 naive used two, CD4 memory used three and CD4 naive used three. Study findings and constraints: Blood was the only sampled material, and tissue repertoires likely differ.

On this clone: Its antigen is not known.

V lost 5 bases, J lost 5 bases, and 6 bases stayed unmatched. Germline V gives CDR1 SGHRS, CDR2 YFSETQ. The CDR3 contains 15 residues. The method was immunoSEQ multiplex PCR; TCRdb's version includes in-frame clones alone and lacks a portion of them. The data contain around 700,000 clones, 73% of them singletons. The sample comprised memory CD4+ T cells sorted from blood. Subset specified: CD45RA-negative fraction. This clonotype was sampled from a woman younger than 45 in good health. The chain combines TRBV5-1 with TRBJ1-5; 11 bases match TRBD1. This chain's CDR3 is CASSRTGGWDQPQHF. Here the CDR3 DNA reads TGCGCCAGCAGTAGGACAGGGGGCTGGGATCAGCCCCAGCATTTT. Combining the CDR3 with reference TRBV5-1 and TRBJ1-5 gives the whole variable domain KAGVTQTPRYLIKTRGQQVTLSCSPISGHRSVSWYQQTPGQGLQFLFEYFSETQRNKGNFPGRFSGRQFSNSRSEMNVSTLELGDSALYLCASSRTGGWDQPQHFGDGTRLSIL.